Presented here are 25 T cell receptor beta chains from one specimen sequenced in a study of blood T cell repertoires in COVID-19. The data were produced by immunoSEQ multiplex PCR, yet TCRdb's version contains in-frame clones alone and is incomplete. The data hold about 39,000 clones, with around 83% observed a single time. The sample consisted of peripheral blood. These receptors were collected from a man between 60 and 75 years old with acute or convalescent COVID-19.

The chain joins TRBV2 to TRBJ2-3; TRBD2 is a possible D gene (6 bases). The V gene lost 1 base and the J gene lost 8 bases, with 13 bases spanning the gap. The CDR3 is 14 residues long. Germline CDR1 and CDR2: SNHLY and FYNNEI. The CDR3 is CASSEEGPGGTQYF. The CDR3 nucleotides read TGTGCCAGCAGTGAAGAGGGGCCCGGGGGTACGCAGTATTTT.

This clone was observed a handful of times. The V call is TRBV10-2, the J call TRBJ2-2; TRBD2 agrees at 13 bases. The J segment lost 9 bases and the V segment lost 6 bases, leaving 7 bases of the junction unmatched. From germline, CDR1 is WSHSY and CDR2 SAAADI. The CDR3 is made up of 15 amino acids. The CDR3 DNA reads as TGCGCCAGCAGAGGACTAGCGGGAGAGGTTTGGGAGCTGTTTTTT. This translates into CASRGLAGEVWELFF.

The chain has TRBV6-6 and TRBJ2-7; no definite D call. The germline gives CDR1 MNHNY, CDR2 SVGAGI (reference sequence). The CDR3 is 12 residues long. Trimming shortened V by 6 bases and J by 3 bases, and 9 bases separated the two germline ends. CDR3 loop: CASSPSIYEQYF. The CDR3 region has the DNA TGTGCCAGCAGCCCCTCTATCTACGAGCAGTACTTC.

This clone appeared a single time. J is TRBJ1-3 and V is TRBV28; 7 nucleotides match TRBD1. This CDR3 contains 18 residues. Germline CDR1 is MDHEN and CDR2 is SYDVKM. The V gene end was trimmed by 6 bases and the J gene end by 2 bases; junction bases not matched to a gene: 16. In nucleotides, the CDR3 is TGTGCCAGCAGCACCCATCCGGGACAGCGGATAACTGGAAACACCATATATTTT. Its protein is CASSTHPGQRITGNTIYF.

The chain has TRBV19 and TRBJ2-2; D ambiguous. Deletions cut 3 bases from V and 6 bases from J, with 8 bases between. Germline lookup yields CDR1 LNHDA and CDR2 SQIVND (reference sequence). The length of the CDR3 is 13 residues. CDR3 region: CASSIFAAGELFF. The CDR3 bases are TGTGCCAGTAGTATCTTTGCGGCCGGGGAGCTGTTTTTT.

The rearrangement uses TRBV7-2 and TRBJ1-2; D remains unclear. Trimming removed 6 bases at V and 3 bases at J, with 11 bases between. CDR1 is SGHTA, CDR2 FQGNSA, per germline. The CDR3 length is 13 residues. The CDR3 DNA reads TGTGCCAGCAGATTTACACCTGACTATGGCTACACCTTC. Encoded protein: CASRFTPDYGYTF. Full variable domain (missing parts from reference TRBV7-2 and TRBJ1-2): GAGVSQSPSNKVTEKGKDVELRCDPISGHTALYWYRQSLGQGLEFLIYFQGNSAPDKSGLPSDRFSAERTGGSVSTLTIQRTQQEDSAVYLCASRFTPDYGYTFGSGTRLTVV.

J is TRBJ2-7 and V is TRBV28, with D perhaps TRBD1 (5 bases). V dropped 7 bases and J dropped 2 bases, with 18 bases sitting between them. The length of the CDR3 is 15 residues. Germline assignment: CDR1 MDHEN and CDR2 SYDVKM. The CDR3 DNA sequence: TGTGCCAGCACCCGACAGTTCGGATCTACCTACGAGCAGTACTTC. Translated: CASTRQFGSTYEQYF.

The chain carries TRBV25-1 and TRBJ2-1, with 7 bases lining up with TRBD1. Trimming at V came to 4 bases and at J to 14 bases, leaving 11 bases not matched to a gene. From germline, CDR1 is MGHDK and CDR2 SYGVNS. This CDR3 is 13 amino acids long. The CDR3 region is CASSGLSGTEKFF. The CDR3 DNA reads as TGTGCCAGCAGTGGGCTTTCCGGGACAGAAAAGTTCTTC. The full variable domain, in which reference TRBV25-1 and TRBJ2-1 provide the parts outside the CDR3, is EADIYQTPRYLVIGTGKKITLECSQTMGHDKMYWYQQDPGMELHLIHYSYGVNSTEKGDLSSESTVSRIRTEHFPLTLESARPSHTSQYLCASSGLSGTEKFFGPGTRLTVL.

In DNA form, the CDR3 reads TGTGCCAGCAGTTCACAGGGGTGGACAGATACGCAGTATTTT. This translates into CASSSQGWTDTQYF. The chain couples TRBV2 to TRBJ2-3; 7 bases fit TRBD1. V was clipped by 5 bases and J by 3 bases; unmatched bases: 5. The CDR3 length is 14 residues. From germline, CDR1 is SNHLY and CDR2 FYNNEI.

This clone was detected only a few times. The V call is TRBV18, the J call TRBJ1-3; D not resolved. V lost 8 bases and J 5 bases, leaving 16 bases between the germline ends. Germline CDR1 KGHSH, CDR2 LQKENI. The CDR3 covers 14 residues. Here the CDR3 DNA reads TGTGCCAGCCCTACAGCGGACGGGAGAAACACCATATATTTT. Its protein is CASPTADGRNTIYF.

Written as DNA, the CDR3 is TGTGCCAGCATGGGAGCGGGTAACTATGGCTACACCTTC. This sequence encodes CASMGAGNYGYTF. The chain carries TRBV27 and TRBJ1-2; the D is unclear. V lost 7 bases and J lost 1, with 10 bases in between. The CDR3 runs to 13 residues. Germline V gene lookup returns CDR1 MNHEY and CDR2 SMNVEV (reference sequence).

The chain links TRBV7-8 to TRBJ1-5; 9 bases align to TRBD1. From germline, CDR1 is SGHVS and CDR2 FQNEAQ. Trimming removed 7 bases from V and 2 bases from J; junction bases left unmatched: 3. This CDR3 comprises 14 residues. The CDR3 region is CASTTGGRNQPQHF. CDR3 DNA sequence: TGTGCCAGCACTACAGGGGGCCGCAATCAGCCCCAGCATTTT.

This sequence joins TRBV28 and TRBJ2-7; 7 nucleotides align to TRBD1. CDR3 length: 14 residues. Germline V gene lookup returns CDR1 MDHEN and CDR2 SYDVKM. The trim removed 5 bases at V and 0 bases at J, leaving 4 bases unmatched. The CDR3 region has the DNA TGTGCCAGCAGTAGACAGGGCATCTCCTACGAGCAGTACTTC. Amino acid sequence: CASSRQGISYEQYF.

This chain connects TRBV27 to TRBJ2-2; D not resolved. Germline V lookup: CDR1 MNHEY, CDR2 SMNVEV (reference sequence). The CDR3 consists of 14 residues. Deletions cut 6 bases from V and 1 base from J, with 9 bases between. Here the CDR3 reads CASRADLNTGELFF. CDR3 nucleotide sequence: TGTGCCAGCAGGGCGGATTTGAACACCGGGGAGCTGTTTTTT.

The sample holds a few counts of this clone. The chain employs TRBV28 and TRBJ2-1; 9 bases fit TRBD1. This CDR3 comprises 14 residues. Germline V gene lookup returns CDR1 MDHEN and CDR2 SYDVKM. Trimming removed 4 bases from V and 6 bases from J; junction bases left unmatched: 4. CDR3: CASSSRQGGNEQFF. The CDR3 nucleotides are TGTGCCAGCAGTTCGCGACAGGGGGGCAATGAGCAGTTCTTC.

This chain uses TRBV6-5 with TRBJ1-1; TRBD1 agrees at 7 bases. The CDR3 is made up of 13 amino acids. With V trimmed by 4 bases and J by 7 bases, 6 bases remained unmatched. CDR1 MNHEY and CDR2 SVGAGI come from the germline V gene. DNA for the CDR3: TGTGCCAGCAGTTCCTGGACAGGACATGAAGCTTTCTTT. Its translation: CASSSWTGHEAFF.

This chain links TRBV5-4 with TRBJ2-2, with 7 bases that match TRBD2. The CDR3 length is 16 residues. The germline V gene has CDR1 SGHNT and CDR2 YYREEE (reference sequence). The junction had 12 bases not matched to a gene; V was cut back by 2 bases and J by 8 bases. CDR3 DNA sequence: TGTGCCAGCAGCTTTGGAGCGGGATTAGATTCTGGGGAGCTGTTTTTT. This encodes CASSFGAGLDSGELFF.

This clone was seen a handful of times. The J gene is TRBJ1-1, the V gene TRBV7-9; TRBD1 matches 8 bases. V dropped 5 bases and J dropped 7; count of bases not matched to a gene: 6. The germline V gene has CDR1 SEHNR and CDR2 FQNEAQ (reference sequence). The CDR3 sequence is 13 residues long. Written as DNA, the CDR3 is TGTGCCAGCAGCATTAGACAGGGGAATGAAGCTTTCTTT. It codes for CASSIRQGNEAFF.

This clone was seen only a few times. The chain has TRBV10-2 and TRBJ2-1, with 11 nucleotides matching TRBD2. The CDR3 has 16 amino acids. With V trimmed by 6 bases and J by 9 bases, 13 bases remained unmatched. Germline V gives CDR1 WSHSY, CDR2 SAAADI. Here the CDR3 DNA reads TGCGCCAGCAGCCCCCATAGCGGGGGGGTCTCCGGTGAGCAGTTCTTC. Translation gives CASSPHSGGVSGEQFF.

Only one count was recorded for this clone. The chain joins TRBV28 to TRBJ2-7; 11 bases line up with TRBD1. Germline-derived CDR1 and CDR2 are MDHEN and SYDVKM. The ends lost 5 bases at V and 6 bases at J; junction bases unmatched: 3. The CDR3 length is 13 residues. DNA of the CDR3: TGTGCCAGCAGTCTGGGACAGGGGGGCGAGCAGTACTTC. Its protein product is CASSLGQGGEQYF.

This clone was detected once. The chain combines TRBV19 with TRBJ2-2; 9 positions match TRBD1. Losses at the gene ends were 3 bases for V and 5 bases for J; bases not matched to a gene: 4. This CDR3 contains 15 residues. Germline V gene lookup returns CDR1 LNHDA and CDR2 SQIVND (reference sequence). The CDR3 DNA follows: TGTGCCAGTAGTATCCGGGGACAGGGTACCGGGGAGCTGTTTTTT. This encodes CASSIRGQGTGELFF.

The sample holds one count of this clone. The chain combines TRBV7-9 with TRBJ1-1, with 10 bases aligning to TRBD1. The trim removed 5 bases at V and 3 bases at J, leaving 12 bases unmatched. In germline, CDR1 is SEHNR, CDR2 FQNEAQ (reference sequence). CDR3 length: 17 residues. CDR3 coding DNA: TGTGCCAGCAGCGGACCGCTGACAGGGGGCTGGGACACTGAAGCTTTCTTT. Translation gives CASSGPLTGGWDTEAFF.

This clone was counted only a few times. The rearrangement uses TRBV7-9 and TRBJ1-3, with 7 bases that match TRBD1. From germline, CDR1 is SEHNR and CDR2 FQNEAQ (reference sequence). The CDR3 extends over 15 amino acids. V dropped 5 bases and J dropped 0; count of bases not matched to a gene: 4. CDR3 nucleotides: TGTGCCAGCAGCCAAACAGGGGACTCTGGAAACACCATATATTTT. Protein product: CASSQTGDSGNTIYF.

The genes are TRBV6-2 or TRBV6-3 and TRBJ2-2, with 7 bases aligning to TRBD1. J lost 1 base, V lost 2 bases, and 4 bases had no gene match. This CDR3 comprises 16 residues. From germline, CDR1 is MNHEY and CDR2 SVGEGT. The CDR3 reads CASSYVRGRNTGELFF. In DNA form, the CDR3 reads TGTGCCAGCAGTTACGTGAGGGGGCGGAACACCGGGGAGCTGTTTTTT.

The chain carries TRBV5-1 and TRBJ2-7, with TRBD2 as a possible D gene (7 bases). Trimming removed 4 bases at V and 2 bases at J, with 16 bases between. From germline, CDR1 is SGHRS and CDR2 YFSETQ. This CDR3 has 15 residues. This CDR3 reads CASSGQGGEAYEQYF. The CDR3 coding sequence is TGCGCCAGCAGCGGCCAAGGGGGGGAAGCCTACGAGCAGTACTTC. Looking up the rest from reference TRBV5-1 and TRBJ2-7 gives the full variable domain: KAGVTQTPRYLIKTRGQQVTLSCSPISGHRSVSWYQQTPGQGLQFLFEYFSETQRNKGNFPGRFSGRQFSNSRSEMNVSTLELGDSALYLCASSGQGGEAYEQYFGPGTRLTVT.